These 23 T cell receptor beta chains were all obtained from the same sample, sequenced in a study of blood T cells in healthy people across ages. A J-beta primer mix and a sample-barcoded 5' primer were used in a second PCR of about 6 to 12 cycles. TCRdb re-derived calls from the 5' RACE reads in MiXCR, one entry per CDR3 protein. Of roughly 1,500,000 distinct CDR3 sequences listed, 30% to 40% were seen once; the top ten hold 11%. Specimen: blood. These receptors originate from a woman aged 25 to 45 in good health.

This clonotype was recorded a few times. The chain recombines TRBV5-1 with TRBJ2-3, with 7 bases fitting TRBD2. The ends lost 4 bases at V and 2 bases at J; junction bases unmatched: 10. Germline CDR1 SGHRS, CDR2 YFSETQ. The CDR3 has 16 amino acids. CDR3 bases: TGCGCCAGCAGCGGGGACCTAGCGGCTCACACAGATACGCAGTATTTT. Its protein is CASSGDLAAHTDTQYF.

This clonotype was seen more than once but under ten times. The rearrangement links TRBV29-1 to TRBJ1-5; 8 bases map to TRBD1. The CDR3 totals 13 residues. After removal of 4 bases from V and 5 bases from J, the junction contained 4 bases not matched to a gene. Germline CDR1 reads SQVTM; CDR2 reads ANQGSEA. The CDR3 nucleotides are TGCAGCGTTGGACAGGGGTTTGATCAGCCCCAGCATTTT. It is translated as CSVGQGFDQPQHF.

This chain links TRBV2 with TRBJ1-5; TRBD1 matches 7 bases. Per germline, CDR1 SNHLY and CDR2 FYNNEI. With V trimmed by 8 bases and J by 0 bases, 4 bases remained unmatched. The CDR3 contains 14 residues. The CDR3 DNA sequence: TGTGCCAGCCGGACAGGCCTTAGCAATCAGCCCCAGCATTTT. It codes for CASRTGLSNQPQHF.

This clonotype was detected only a few times. This chain links TRBV4-2 with TRBJ2-1; D is ambiguous. The length of the CDR3 is 15 residues. Deletions cut 1 base from V and 8 bases from J, with 15 bases between. Per the germline V gene, CDR1 is LGHNA and CDR2 is YNFKEQ. The CDR3 DNA sequence: TGTGCCAGCAGCCAAGTCCCACCGATGGGCGATGAGCAGTTCTTC. It encodes CASSQVPPMGDEQFF.

The V call is TRBV7-8, the J call TRBJ2-1; 8 nucleotides line up with TRBD2. The CDR3 has 15 residues. Germline lookup yields CDR1 SGHVS and CDR2 FQNEAQ. V lost 2 bases, J lost 7 bases, and 7 bases stayed unmatched. The CDR3 loop is CASSLIWREENEQFF. The CDR3 DNA reads TGTGCCAGCAGCTTAATCTGGCGGGAGGAAAATGAGCAGTTCTTC. Filled out from reference TRBV7-8 and TRBJ2-1, the complete variable domain reads GAGVSQSPRYKVAKRGQDVALRCDPISGHVSLFWYQQALGQGPEFLTYFQNEAQLDKSGLPSDRFFAERPEGSVSTLKIQRTQQEDSAVYLCASSLIWREENEQFFGPGTRLTVL.

The genes are TRBV14 and TRBJ2-5; TRBD1 aligns across 10 bases. The CDR3 contains 13 residues. The germline gives CDR1 SGHDN, CDR2 FVKESK. The J segment lost 11 bases and the V segment lost 4 bases, leaving 7 bases of the junction unmatched. The DNA for the CDR3 is TGTGCCAGCAGCCCGACAGGGGGCCTTGAGCAGTACTTC. As protein: CASSPTGGLEQYF.

This clonotype was picked up a small number of times. The gene calls are TRBV20-1 and TRBJ2-3; 7 bases align to TRBD2. The junction had 9 bases not matched to a gene; V was cut back by 6 bases and J by 0 bases. Germline V gene sequence: CDR1 DFQATT, CDR2 SNEGSKA (reference sequence). CDR3 length: 15 residues. CDR3 coding DNA: TGCAGTGCGGAACCTAGCGGAGATAGCACAGATACGCAGTATTTT. Amino acid sequence: CSAEPSGDSTDTQYF.

This chain connects TRBV25-1 to TRBJ1-1; TRBD1 aligns across 9 bases. Germline V CDR1 and CDR2: MGHDK, SYGVNS. The V and J ends lost 4 bases and 3 bases, in that order; junction bases with no gene match: 6. This CDR3 is built from 15 residues. The CDR3 is CASSVTGGRDTEAFF. DNA for the CDR3: TGTGCCAGCAGTGTTACAGGGGGCAGGGACACTGAAGCTTTCTTT.

The chain employs TRBV10-1 and TRBJ2-7; D unclear. Germline assignment: CDR1 WNHNN and CDR2 SYGVQD (reference sequence). The CDR3 sequence is 14 residues long. V was cut by 3 bases and J by 0 bases, with 9 bases left in between. The CDR3 here is CASSEKGVSYEQYF. The CDR3 nucleotides read TGCGCCAGCAGTGAAAAAGGAGTCTCCTACGAGCAGTACTTC.

This clonotype was picked up a small number of times. The chain joins TRBV27 to TRBJ2-1, with 10 nucleotides matching TRBD1. Trimming took 2 bases from V and 6 from J; bases not matched to a gene: 4. This CDR3 comprises 15 residues. Germline assignment: CDR1 MNHEY and CDR2 SMNVEV (reference sequence). The CDR3 region has the DNA TGTGCCAGCAGTTTAGGGACAGGGGTGGGCAATGAGCAGTTCTTC. The encoded protein is CASSLGTGVGNEQFF.

This clonotype turned up a few times. This rearrangement joins TRBV6-1 to TRBJ2-7, with D perhaps matching TRBD2 (5 bases). This CDR3 spans 13 amino acids. CDR1 MNHNS and CDR2 SASEGT come from the germline V gene. Trimming removed 0 bases at V and 2 bases at J, with 5 bases between. CDR3 in DNA: TGTGCCAGCAGTGAAGCGACTACCTACGAGCAGTACTTC. This sequence encodes CASSEATTYEQYF.

This sequence joins TRBV3-1 and TRBJ2-3; 8 nucleotides agree with TRBD2. The J segment lost 1 base and the V segment lost 8 bases, leaving 8 bases of the junction unmatched. In germline, CDR1 is LGHDT, CDR2 YNNKEL (reference sequence). The CDR3 runs to 15 residues. The CDR3 here is CASARGGRGTDTQYF. The CDR3 coding sequence is TGTGCCAGCGCACGGGGGGGGCGCGGCACAGATACGCAGTATTTT.

This rearrangement joins TRBV5-1 to TRBJ2-5; weak D call: TRBD1 (6 bases). The germline CDR1 and CDR2 sequences are SGHRS and YFSETQ. Deletions cut 0 bases from V and 3 bases from J, with 15 bases between. CDR3 length: 16 amino acids. The CDR3 DNA reads as TGCGCCAGCAGCTTGGGAAGCAGGGGTTGGGAAGAGACCCAGTACTTC. It codes for CASSLGSRGWEETQYF.

This clonotype has only a few counts. This chain uses TRBV20-1 with TRBJ2-7; the D gene is possibly TRBD2 (5 bases). With 5 bases removed from V and 2 bases from J, the gap between germline ends came to 16 bases. Germline V lookup: CDR1 DFQATT, CDR2 SNEGSKA (reference sequence). The CDR3 has 14 amino acids. The CDR3: CSAGGLSQPYEQYF. The CDR3 DNA sequence: TGCAGTGCTGGAGGACTTTCCCAACCCTACGAGCAGTACTTC.

The V and J genes are TRBV30 and TRBJ1-4; 8 bases are a match to TRBD1. Losses at the gene ends were 3 bases for V and 5 bases for J; bases not matched to a gene: 2. From germline, CDR1 is GTSNPN and CDR2 SVGIG (reference sequence). The CDR3 extends over 13 amino acids. In nucleotides, the CDR3 is TGTGCCTGGAGGGGACAGGAGAATGAAAAACTGTTTTTT. Translated, it gives CAWRGQENEKLFF.

The V and J genes are TRBV6-1 and TRBJ1-5; 10 bases agree with TRBD1. V lost 8 bases, J lost 1 base, and 8 bases stayed unmatched. This CDR3 region has 16 residues. Germline V gene lookup returns CDR1 MNHNS and CDR2 SASEGT. The CDR3 DNA is TGTGCCAGCCGGGACAGGGGCACCGTCAGCAATCAGCCCCAGCATTTT. This codes for CASRDRGTVSNQPQHF.

The chain uses TRBV7-9 and TRBJ2-3; a weak D match, TRBD1 (5 bases). Germline assignment: CDR1 SEHNR and CDR2 FQNEAQ (reference sequence). Trimming shortened V by 3 bases and J by 2 bases, and 15 bases separated the two germline ends. The CDR3 contains 16 residues. The CDR3 region is CASSFGQGKSTDTQYF. CDR3 in DNA: TGTGCCAGCAGCTTTGGGCAGGGTAAATCCACAGATACGCAGTATTTT.

The chain is built from TRBV3-1 and TRBJ2-7; possible D gene TRBD2, 6 bases. The CDR3 has 15 residues. V was cut by 4 bases and J by 1 base, with 14 bases left in between. Germline V gene lookup returns CDR1 LGHDT and CDR2 YNNKEL (reference sequence). CDR3 nucleotides: TGTGCCAGCAGCCGTGGTCCGGAGGGGTCCTACGAGCAGTACTTC. Translating it yields CASSRGPEGSYEQYF.

This clonotype was observed a handful of times. The chain is built from TRBV5-1 and TRBJ1-1, with D perhaps TRBD1 (6 bases). The CDR3 has 13 residues. Germline CDR1 SGHRS, CDR2 YFSETQ. The V end lost 4 bases, the J end lost 11 bases, and 18 bases lay between the germline ends. The CDR3 DNA follows: TGCGCCAGCAGCCGAGGGGGACTTGATGAGGCTTTCTTT. Its protein is CASSRGGLDEAFF.

The V call is TRBV3-1, the J call TRBJ2-7; no clear D gene. The CDR3 is made up of 14 amino acids. In germline, CDR1 is LGHDT, CDR2 YNNKEL (reference sequence). The V end lost 3 bases, the J end lost 1 base, and 10 bases lay between the germline ends. The CDR3, as DNA: TGTGCCAGCAGCCAGTCTATCGGATCCTACGAGCAGTACTTC. This translates into CASSQSIGSYEQYF.

In its sample, this clonotype was seen many times. The chain employs TRBV5-5 and TRBJ2-5; TRBD1 matches 8 bases. The germline V gene has CDR1 SGHKS and CDR2 YYEKEE (reference sequence). This CDR3 is 15 amino acids long. V was pared by 2 bases and J by 4 bases, with 7 bases of the junction left unmatched. This CDR3 is CASSLGQGAGETQYF. The CDR3 bases are TGTGCCAGCAGCTTAGGGCAGGGGGCGGGAGAGACCCAGTACTTC.

Remarks on this clonotype: This may be a read error: a much more frequent sequence differs by one nucleotide. This chain connects TRBV9 to TRBJ2-3, with D tentatively TRBD2 (6 bases). The germline V gene encodes CDR1 SGDLS and CDR2 YYNGEE. CDR3 length equals 14 residues. DNA of the CDR3: TGTGCCAGCGCGGAGGGAGATTGGTCAGATACGCGGTATTTT. It is translated as CASAEGDWSDTRYF.

The chain recombines TRBV7-2 with TRBJ2-7, with D perhaps TRBD1 or TRBD2 (6 bases each). The V gene's germline CDR1 is SGHTA and CDR2 FQGNSA. Trimming removed 1 base at V and 5 bases at J, with 12 bases between. This CDR3 contains 14 residues. The CDR3, as DNA: TGTGCCAGCAGCTTAGTAGGGGGGATCGACGAGCAGTACTTC. Amino acid sequence: CASSLVGGIDEQYF.